This TCR beta chain is drawn from a study of T cells in Graves' hyperthyroidism and ophthalmopathy. The TCR beta CDR3 regions underwent amplification using RNA transcripts as the source. Researchers ran a first-round RT-PCR on the TCR CDR3 using the HTBI primer set. TCRdb re-called the multiplex PCR reads with MiXCR, one entry per CDR3 protein. The sample contains more than 300,000 distinct CDR3 sequences, around 14% of which appear only once. This clonotype was obtained from a young woman with Graves' hyperthyroidism. The sample comprised blood.

Here the CDR3 reads CASSVGLAGNTGELFF. The DNA for the CDR3 is TGTGCCAGCAGCGTAGGATTAGCGGGGAACACCGGGGAGCTGTTTTTT. The chain has TRBV9 and TRBJ2-2; 7 bases align to TRBD2. The germline CDR1 and CDR2 sequences are SGDLS and YYNGEE. The V and J ends lost 0 bases and 1 base, in that order; junction bases with no gene match: 3. This CDR3 is 16 amino acids long.